The text below deals with one TCR beta chain. Here immunoSEQ multiplex PCR was the method, and the copy in TCRdb shows in-frame clones only, minus some. The sample has approximately 530,000 clones, roughly 89% seen once; the top ten hold around 8%. Seattle's enrolled individuals joined amid active infection and were then monitored longitudinally. These data belong to a study of blood T cell repertoires in COVID-19. About the study: PBMCs, B-cell-depleted T cells, or T cells provided the cDNA or gDNA that made up the material.

V lost 5 bases and J lost 5, with 21 bases in between. The CDR3 consists of 17 residues. Germline V lookup: CDR1 SGHTA, CDR2 FQGNSA. This receptor was obtained from a woman between 45 and 60 years old with COVID-19, enrolled during active disease. Material for sequencing was peripheral blood. V is TRBV7-2 and J is TRBJ2-2; possibly TRBD2 for D (5 bases). CDR3 sequence: CASSPRRDFLKTGELFF. CDR3 nucleotide sequence: TGTGCCAGCAGCCCCCGTCGGGATTTCCTTAAAACCGGGGAGCTGTTTTTT.